These 5 T cell receptor beta chains originate from one sample sequenced in a study of identical twins. In TCRdb, the 5' RACE reads were re-called with MiXCR into one record per CDR3 protein. The sample lists about 260,000 distinct CDR3 sequences, about 7.3% occurring once. This sample was shared with a second study, whose subject was yellow fever vaccine responses in identical twins.

The sample consisted of memory (CD45RO+) T cells sorted from blood. All receptors come from a woman younger than 35 in good health.

This clonotype showed up many times. The gene calls are TRBV7-3 and TRBJ2-2, with 8 bases identical to TRBD2. Trimming took 5 bases from V and 5 from J; bases not matched to a gene: 7. CDR3 length: 15 amino acids. Germline values: CDR1 SGHTA, CDR2 FQGTGA. CDR3 sequence reads: CASSRTSWGTGELFF. The CDR3 DNA reads as TGTGCCAGCAGCCGGACTAGCTGGGGGACCGGGGAGCTGTTTTTT. The full variable domain, completed using reference TRBV7-3 and TRBJ2-2, is GAGVSQTPSNKVTEKGKYVELRCDPISGHTALYWYRQSLGQGPEFLIYFQGTGAADDSGLPNDRFFAVRPEGSVSTLKIQRTERGDSAVYLCASSRTSWGTGELFFGEGSRLTVL.

This clonotype has ten or more counts. The chain carries TRBV5-1 and TRBJ2-1; the match to TRBD2 covers 9 bases. CDR3 size: 16 residues. Germline CDR1 and CDR2: SGHRS and YFSETQ. The junction had 9 bases not matched to a gene; V was cut back by 4 bases and J by 4 bases. The CDR3 DNA is TGCGCCAGCAGCCCGAATAGCGGGAGTGCGTACAATGAGCAGTTCTTC. It translates to CASSPNSGSAYNEQFF.

This clonotype was observed a single time. The V call is TRBV6-5, the J call TRBJ2-3; TRBD2 matches at 12 bases. CDR1 is MNHEY, CDR2 SVGAGI, per germline. The V and J ends lost 2 bases and 2 bases, in that order; junction bases with no gene match: 2. CDR3 size: 16 residues. The CDR3 DNA sequence: TGTGCCAGCAGTTACACTAGCGGGAGGTTCACAGATACGCAGTATTTT. Encoded protein: CASSYTSGRFTDTQYF.

V usage is TRBV7-8 and J usage is TRBJ1-4; no reliable D call. The CDR3 consists of 14 residues. V dropped 1 base and J dropped 8 bases, with 11 bases sitting between them. Germline values: CDR1 SGHVS, CDR2 FQNEAQ. The CDR3 reads CASSLEVRGEKLFF. CDR3 bases: TGTGCCAGCAGCTTAGAGGTCCGGGGAGAAAAACTGTTTTTT.

This clonotype was seen at least ten times. The rearrangement joins TRBV20-1 to TRBJ2-1, with unresolved D. CDR1 is DFQATT and CDR2 is SNEGSKA in the germline V gene (reference sequence). V lost 0 bases and J 0 bases, leaving 15 bases between the germline ends. This CDR3 comprises 17 residues. The CDR3 sequence: CSAREESDPSSYNEQFF. The DNA for the CDR3 is TGCAGTGCTAGAGAAGAGAGCGACCCGAGCTCCTACAATGAGCAGTTCTTC.